What follows are 9 T cell receptor beta chains derived from one specimen sequenced in a study of CD8+ T cells in alopecia areata. Following extraction, RNA underwent reverse transcription to cDNA, which served as the sequencing template. TCRdb keeps only in-frame clones here, not all; method: immunoSEQ multiplex PCR. The sample shows 75,000 to 100,000 clones, approximately 42% of them seen only once. The sequenced sample was CD4+ T cells sorted from blood. The origin of the receptors is a human donor with alopecia areata.

The V call is TRBV7-9, the J call TRBJ2-5; TRBD2 matches 13 bases. The CDR3 consists of 17 residues. J was trimmed by 0 bases and V by 5 bases; bases with no gene match: 6. The germline gives CDR1 SEHNR, CDR2 FQNEAQ (reference sequence). CDR3 loop: CASSLGLAGAYQETQYF. For the CDR3, the DNA is TGTGCCAGCAGCCTCGGACTAGCGGGGGCCTACCAAGAGACCCAGTACTTC.

J is TRBJ2-2 and V is TRBV29-1; TRBD2 might be the D (5 bases). Trimming took 0 bases from V and 1 from J, leaving 6 bases between them. CDR1 and CDR2 from the germline V gene are SQVTM and ANQGSEA. The CDR3 sequence is 14 residues long. The CDR3 region has the DNA TGCAGCGTTGAAGACGGGATGAACACCGGGGAGCTGTTTTTT. Translating gives CSVEDGMNTGELFF.

This clone was seen a handful of times. The chain uses TRBV6-5 and TRBJ2-4; TRBD1 might be the D (6 bases). The CDR3 loop spans 15 amino acids. V was pared by 6 bases and J by 0 bases, with 12 bases between. Germline-derived CDR1 and CDR2 are MNHEY and SVGAGI. The DNA for the CDR3 is TGTGCCAGCAGACCGGACAGACTAGCCAAAAACATTCAGTACTTC. It yields the protein CASRPDRLAKNIQYF.

The genes are TRBV30 and TRBJ1-5; D gene unclear. Between the trimmed V and J ends, which lost 2 bases and 5 bases, there was a span of 13 bases. Looked up from germline, CDR1 is GTSNPN and CDR2 is SVGIG (reference sequence). This CDR3 has 14 residues. CDR3 loop: CAWSTTAVHQPQHF. In DNA form, the CDR3 reads TGTGCCTGGAGTACTACGGCGGTTCATCAGCCCCAGCATTTT.

In this sample, this clone turned up a few times. This chain connects TRBV5-1 to TRBJ2-3; 9 bases match TRBD2. In germline, CDR1 is SGHRS, CDR2 YFSETQ. The CDR3 covers 18 residues. After removal of 4 bases from V and 6 bases from J, the junction contained 18 bases not matched to a gene. The DNA for the CDR3 is TGCGCCAGCAGCCAGGGACTAGCCGGGGGAACTAGCGGGGATACGCAGTATTTT. Protein: CASSQGLAGGTSGDTQYF.

The gene calls are TRBV28 and TRBJ2-7; TRBD2 matches 11 bases. CDR1 and CDR2 from the germline V gene are MDHEN and SYDVKM. CDR3 length: 16 amino acids. V gave up 5 bases and J gave up 1 base; unmatched junction bases: 7. This CDR3 reads CASSLRLAGKSYEQYF. The DNA of the CDR3 is TGTGCCAGCAGTCTGAGACTAGCGGGGAAGTCCTACGAGCAGTACTTC.

The rearrangement uses TRBV7-9 and TRBJ1-4; a possible D gene is TRBD1 (5 bases). Trimming removed 5 bases from V and 0 bases from J, with 10 bases in between. This CDR3 comprises 15 residues. Germline V gene sequence: CDR1 SEHNR, CDR2 FQNEAQ (reference sequence). The CDR3 DNA follows: TGTGCCAGCAGCCGACCGGGGCCAACTAATGAAAAACTGTTTTTT. It yields the protein CASSRPGPTNEKLFF.

This sequence joins TRBV18 and TRBJ2-3, with 7 bases lining up with TRBD1. The CDR3 contains 15 residues. V was pared by 2 bases and J by 2 bases, with 4 bases of the junction left unmatched. Germline CDR1 KGHSH, CDR2 LQKENI. This CDR3 reads CASSPSDRHTDTQYF. DNA of the CDR3: TGTGCCAGCTCACCATCGGACAGGCACACAGATACGCAGTATTTT. Combining the CDR3 with reference TRBV18 and TRBJ2-3 gives the whole variable domain NAGVMQNPRHLVRRRGQEARLRCSPMKGHSHVYWYRQLPEEGLKFMVYLQKENIIDESGMPKERFSAEFPKEGPSILRIQQVVRGDSAAYFCASSPSDRHTDTQYFGPGTRLTVL.

The chain uses TRBV11-2 and TRBJ2-4; maybe TRBD1 (8 bases). The CDR3 contains 15 residues. V was shortened by 5 bases and J by 3 bases, with 14 bases between the two germline ends. CDR1 and CDR2 (germline): SGHAT, FQNNGV. CDR3 nucleotides: TGTGCCAGCAGCCTAAACAGGGGGGGCAAAAACATTCAGTACTTC. This encodes CASSLNRGGKNIQYF.